One and the same sample provided the 7 T cell receptor beta chains below, sequenced in a study of CD8 T cells in ankylosing spondylitis. In TCRdb, the 5' RACE reads were re-called with MiXCR into one record per CDR3 protein. The sample holds tens of thousands of distinct CDR3 sequences; around 26% are singletons and the top ten take roughly 60%. Sequencing was performed on blood, either unsorted or a sorted T cell fraction (not recorded which). These receptors originate from a male donor with ankylosing spondylitis or in good health (not recorded which).

Worth noting for this clonotype: At one boundary the junction diverges from the germline segment, which might be a read error. The rearrangement links TRBV19 to TRBJ2-5; D is possibly TRBD2 (7 bases). CDR3 length equals 13 residues. Germline CDR1 LNHDA, CDR2 SQIVND (reference sequence). In nucleotides, the CDR3 is TGTGCCAGTAGTGTCAGGGGAGGGGAGACCCAGTGCTTC. This encodes CASSVRGGETQCF.

The chain is built from TRBV6-6 and TRBJ2-1; D remains ambiguous. CDR1 is MNHNY and CDR2 is SVGAGI in the germline V gene (reference sequence). The ends were cut back, 5 bases at V and 7 bases at J, with 9 bases in the middle. The CDR3 runs 12 residues. Here the CDR3 reads CASSKLRNEQFF. As DNA, the CDR3 is TGTGCCAGCAGTAAACTTCGTAATGAGCAGTTCTTC.

The chain is built from TRBV7-2 and TRBJ2-7; 11 nucleotides line up with TRBD2. V trimming: 9 bases; J trimming: 9 bases; junction bases outside the gene matches: 10. Germline CDR1 and CDR2: SGHTA and FQGNSA. The CDR3 spans 13 residues. CDR3 sequence reads: CASHIAGGVVQYF. CDR3 bases: TGTGCCAGTCACATAGCGGGAGGGGTGGTGCAGTACTTC.

This chain links TRBV20-1 with TRBJ1-2, with D possibly TRBD1 on 5 matching bases. The CDR3 has 13 amino acids. V was pared by 0 bases and J by 4 bases, with 9 bases between. CDR1 and CDR2 (germline): DFQATT, SNEGSKA (reference sequence). The CDR3 reads CSARDRATYGYTF. CDR3 nucleotide sequence: TGCAGTGCTAGAGACAGGGCAACCTATGGCTACACCTTC.

The chain is built from TRBV7-9 and TRBJ2-7; D is undetermined. V lost 8 bases and J 5 bases, leaving 13 bases between the germline ends. The CDR3 has 12 amino acids. CDR1 and CDR2 from the germline V gene are SEHNR and FQNEAQ (reference sequence). Here the CDR3 DNA reads TGTGCCAGCCACCGAGTTGACGACGAGCAGTACTTC. Translation: CASHRVDDEQYF.

The genes are TRBV7-9 and TRBJ2-5, with TRBD2 as a possible D gene (5 bases). There are 16 residues in the CDR3. V lost 10 bases, J lost 6 bases, and 27 bases lay in between. Per germline, CDR1 SEHNR and CDR2 FQNEAQ (reference sequence). CDR3 region: CATRPNGGRLFQTQYF. As DNA, the CDR3 is TGTGCCACTCGACCCAACGGAGGCAGACTCTTTCAGACCCAGTACTTC.

The chain has TRBV20-1 and TRBJ1-1, with TRBD1 identical over 7 bases. The CDR3 sequence is 15 residues long. Per the germline V gene, CDR1 is DFQATT and CDR2 is SNEGSKA (reference sequence). V lost 3 bases and J lost 5; bases outside the gene matches: 12. The CDR3 loop is CSASDSRGLKTEAFF. DNA of the CDR3: TGCAGTGCTAGCGACTCGAGGGGGCTAAAAACTGAAGCTTTCTTT.